Sequencing of this TCR beta chain was carried out in a study of tumour-infiltrating T cells in Burkitt lymphoma. Turning to the study itself: Overall and progression-free survival were predicted by productive clonality.

Clones were sequenced by immunoSEQ multiplex PCR, and TCRdb holds only the in-frame ones, with some missing. The data show 15,000 to 20,000 clones, approximately 80% seen once. This clone was seen just once. The sequence derives from a human donor with diffuse large B-cell lymphoma. Specimen: tumor tissue.

The CDR3 nucleotides read TGTGCCAGCAGCTTAGATCCGGGTGGGAACACTGAAGCTTTCTTT. It is translated as CASSLDPGGNTEAFF. The genes are TRBV11-2 and TRBJ1-1; no clear D gene. Germline V gene lookup returns CDR1 SGHAT and CDR2 FQNNGV. The CDR3 has 15 residues. The V end was cut by 0 bases, the J end by 1 base, with 9 bases between.